This passage covers 5 T cell receptor beta chains from one sample sequenced in a study of resident and recirculating memory T cells in vitiligo. The repertoire was sequenced with immunoSEQ multiplex PCR; TCRdb's copy has only in-frame clones and lacks some. This table holds 65,000 to 80,000 clones, around 90% found once. The sample taken for sequencing was blood. The source is a male donor with vitiligo.

The chain combines TRBV28 with TRBJ2-7; a possible D gene is TRBD1 (6 bases). Germline CDR1 and CDR2: MDHEN and SYDVKM. The CDR3 has 14 amino acids. V was trimmed by 10 bases and J by 2 bases, leaving 18 bases between them. CDR3 amino acids: CATLPTGLPYEQYF. The CDR3 DNA reads as TGTGCCACCCTACCGACAGGCCTACCCTACGAGCAGTACTTC.

The rearrangement uses TRBV2 and TRBJ2-1; 8 nucleotides line up with TRBD1. Germline V gives CDR1 SNHLY, CDR2 FYNNEI. The trim removed 4 bases at V and 3 bases at J, leaving 8 bases unmatched. This CDR3 has 16 amino acids. The chain's CDR3 is CASSGRQGHNYNEQFF. In DNA, the CDR3 is TGTGCCAGCAGTGGAAGACAGGGGCACAACTACAATGAGCAGTTCTTC.

The J gene is TRBJ2-3, the V gene TRBV2, with unresolved D. The germline V gene encodes CDR1 SNHLY and CDR2 FYNNEI. Trimming cost V 2 bases and J 1 base, with 4 bases left between them. This CDR3 contains 13 residues. CDR3 amino acids: CASSELGTDTQYF. The CDR3 region has the DNA TGTGCCAGCAGTGAACTCGGCACAGATACGCAGTATTTT.

V is TRBV27 and J is TRBJ2-3, with a weak D call TRBD1 (6 bases). Germline V gene data show CDR1 as MNHEY and CDR2 as SMNVEV (reference sequence). The length of the CDR3 is 15 residues. V gave up 2 bases and J gave up 2 bases, with 11 bases separating them. The CDR3 sequence: CASSLRRTATDTQYF. CDR3 nucleotide sequence: TGTGCCAGCAGTTTAAGGCGGACAGCCACAGATACGCAGTATTTT.

The rearrangement joins TRBV7-9 to TRBJ2-5; 7 bases map to TRBD2. The V segment lost 1 base and the J segment 5 bases; nucleotides outside the gene matches: 4. Germline CDR1 reads SEHNR; CDR2 reads FQNEAQ (reference sequence). The CDR3 consists of 14 residues. Written as DNA, the CDR3 is TGTGCCAGCAGCTTAGTTCTAGCGGCGGAGACCCAGTACTTC. Translation: CASSLVLAAETQYF.